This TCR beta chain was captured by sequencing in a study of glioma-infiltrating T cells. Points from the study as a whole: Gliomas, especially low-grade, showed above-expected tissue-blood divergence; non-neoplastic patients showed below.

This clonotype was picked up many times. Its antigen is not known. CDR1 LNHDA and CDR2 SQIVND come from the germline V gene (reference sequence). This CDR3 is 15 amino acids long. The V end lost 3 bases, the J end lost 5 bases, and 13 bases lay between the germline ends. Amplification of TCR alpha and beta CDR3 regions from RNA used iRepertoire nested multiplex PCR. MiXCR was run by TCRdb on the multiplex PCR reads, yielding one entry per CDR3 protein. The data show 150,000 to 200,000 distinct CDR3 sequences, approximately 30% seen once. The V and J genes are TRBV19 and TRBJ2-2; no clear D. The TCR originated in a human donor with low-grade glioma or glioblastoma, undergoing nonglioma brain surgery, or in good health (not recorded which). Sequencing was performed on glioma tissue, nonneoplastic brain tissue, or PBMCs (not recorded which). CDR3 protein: CASSMSGVVTGELFF. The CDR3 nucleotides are TGTGCCAGTAGTATGTCCGGCGTAGTGACCGGGGAGCTGTTTTTT.